This TCR beta chain derives from a study of shared clonotypes between healthy human individuals. Study overall: Each donor's CD8 memory used one plate, CD8 naive two, each CD4 subset three.

General study findings and limits: It was expected that sequencing depth would affect clonotype sharing among donors.

Trimming shortened V by 7 bases and J by 1 base, and 13 bases separated the two germline ends. The germline V gene has CDR1 MDHEN and CDR2 SYDVKM. This CDR3 has 15 amino acids. Replicate PCRs from sorted subsets contained roughly 200 ng DNA, which is 29,000 or so T cell genomes. Generated by immunoSEQ multiplex PCR, the TCRdb table keeps only in-frame clones and is missing some. The repertoire holds about 1.5 million clones, roughly 96% seen once, with approximately 1.1% in the top ten. This clone has just one count. What it recognizes is unknown. The specimen sequenced was naive CD4+ T cells sorted from blood. The subset is: CD45RA+ positively selected. The rearrangement joins TRBV28 to TRBJ2-2; possibly TRBD2 for D (6 bases). This receptor was identified in a young man in good health. Written as DNA, the CDR3 is TGTGCCAGCAACCCTGGACTATGGAACACCGGGGAGCTGTTTTTT. Its translation: CASNPGLWNTGELFF.